This T cell receptor (beta chain) is drawn from a study of cytomegalovirus exposure and HLA in healthy donors. Study conclusions and caveats: Association of around 17,000 TCR beta sequences with HLA alleles was found at 0.05 false discovery rate in a later analysis. Presence/absence analyses took donor sequencing depth as roughly uniform. Later genetic work tied a missense DCLRE1C variant to beta-chain V and J trimming.

The PCR ran on 60 Vbeta and 13 Jbeta primers. Assay used: immunoSEQ multiplex PCR; TCRdb lists only in-frame clones, some missing. Found here are roughly 180,000 clones, roughly 88% of them singletons; the top ten hold around 1.2%. Worth noting for this clone: What it binds is unknown.

Material: PBMCs. This sequence was found in a girl aged 2-10 years in good health and CMV-seropositive.

CDR3: CSVASGTGREPQHF. For the CDR3, the DNA is TGCAGCGTTGCTTCCGGGACAGGGAGAGAGCCCCAGCATTTT. This rearrangement joins TRBV29-1 to TRBJ1-5; 9 nucleotides line up with TRBD1. CDR1 SQVTM and CDR2 ANQGSEA come from the germline V gene. This CDR3 has 14 residues. V gave up 4 bases and J gave up 8 bases; unmatched junction bases: 9.